This T cell receptor beta chain was sequenced in a study of cytomegalovirus exposure and HLA in healthy donors. The primer mix had 60 Vbeta and 13 Jbeta primers. In the source study's methods: In a later analysis, the count reached tens of millions of unique TCR beta chains, with 10 million to 11 million shared. This table comes from immunoSEQ multiplex PCR, and its TCRdb copy is limited to in-frame clones, with some not included. That table is the source of V, J and clone size, and D and trimming were worked out from the DNA. The table lists around 150,000 clones. General observations from the study: It has been reported that TCR beta sequences accurately predicted the HLA-A and HLA-B alleles of most subjects.

The germline gives CDR1 SQVTM, CDR2 ANQGSEA. The CDR3 sequence is 15 residues long. Losses at the gene ends were 6 bases for V and 0 bases for J; bases not matched to a gene: 5. On this clone: Its antigen is undetermined.

The chain carries TRBV29-1 and TRBJ2-3; 11 bases match TRBD2. The source is a man aged 25-45 years in good health and CMV-seronegative. The sample was PBMCs. DNA for the CDR3: TGCAGCGTGATCAGGACTAGCGGGAGCACAGATACGCAGTATTTT. Its protein product is CSVIRTSGSTDTQYF.